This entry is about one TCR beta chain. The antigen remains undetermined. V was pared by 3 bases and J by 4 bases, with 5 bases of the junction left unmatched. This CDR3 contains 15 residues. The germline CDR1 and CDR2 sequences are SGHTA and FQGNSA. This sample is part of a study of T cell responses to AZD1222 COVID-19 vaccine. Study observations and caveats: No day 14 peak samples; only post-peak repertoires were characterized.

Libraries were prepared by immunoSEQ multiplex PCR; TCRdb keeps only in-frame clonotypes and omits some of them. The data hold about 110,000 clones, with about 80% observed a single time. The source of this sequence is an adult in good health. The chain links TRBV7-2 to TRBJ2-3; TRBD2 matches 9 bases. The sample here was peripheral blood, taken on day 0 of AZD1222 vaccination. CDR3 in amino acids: CASSLGGGASDTQYF. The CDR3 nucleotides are TGTGCCAGCAGCTTGGGCGGGGGGGCCTCAGATACGCAGTATTTT.